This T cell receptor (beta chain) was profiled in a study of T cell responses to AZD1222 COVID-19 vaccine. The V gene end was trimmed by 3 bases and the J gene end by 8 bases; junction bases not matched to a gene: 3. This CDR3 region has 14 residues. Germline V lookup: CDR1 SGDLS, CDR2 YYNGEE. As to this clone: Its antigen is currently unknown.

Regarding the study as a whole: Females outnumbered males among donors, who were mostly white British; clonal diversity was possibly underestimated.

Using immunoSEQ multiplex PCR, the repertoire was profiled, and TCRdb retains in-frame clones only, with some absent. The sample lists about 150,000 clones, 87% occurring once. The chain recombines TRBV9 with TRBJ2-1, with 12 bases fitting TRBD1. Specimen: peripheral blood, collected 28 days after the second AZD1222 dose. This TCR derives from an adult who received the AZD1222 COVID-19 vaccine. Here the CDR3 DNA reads TGTGCCAGCAGCGGTGGGACAGGGGGCTATGAGCAGTTCTTC. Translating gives CASSGGTGGYEQFF. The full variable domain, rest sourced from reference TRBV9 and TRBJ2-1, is DSGVTQTPKHLITATGQRVTLRCSPRSGDLSVYWYQQSLDQGLQFLIQYYNGEERAKGNILERFSAQQFPDLHSELNLSSLELGDSALYFCASSGGTGGYEQFFGPGTRLTVL.